This TCR beta chain was recorded in a study of PD-1 blockade in mismatch repair-deficient tumors. Study-level results: Rapid post-treatment expansion, then contraction, generally preceding radiologic response, marked tumor-resident clones.

TCRdb's table, derived via immunoSEQ multiplex PCR, lists solely in-frame clones and lacks some. The repertoire holds 15,000 or so clones, 65% to 85% seen once, with 3.4% in the top ten. The CDR3 is 16 residues long. Germline V gene sequence: CDR1 LNHDA, CDR2 SQIVND (reference sequence). The J segment lost 2 bases and the V segment lost 3 bases, leaving 5 bases of the junction unmatched. The TCR-sequenced patients were a few responders to pembrolizumab. This clone was found once. Its antigen is unidentified. This chain connects TRBV19 to TRBJ2-1; 9 positions match TRBD2. Sample: PBMCs, taken 4 weeks after starting pembrolizumab. The source of this sequence is an adult with mismatch repair-deficient cancer. The CDR3 nucleotides read TGTGCCAGTAGTATCACCCTAGCGGGGCCCTACAATGAGCAGTTCTTC. Its translation is CASSITLAGPYNEQFF.